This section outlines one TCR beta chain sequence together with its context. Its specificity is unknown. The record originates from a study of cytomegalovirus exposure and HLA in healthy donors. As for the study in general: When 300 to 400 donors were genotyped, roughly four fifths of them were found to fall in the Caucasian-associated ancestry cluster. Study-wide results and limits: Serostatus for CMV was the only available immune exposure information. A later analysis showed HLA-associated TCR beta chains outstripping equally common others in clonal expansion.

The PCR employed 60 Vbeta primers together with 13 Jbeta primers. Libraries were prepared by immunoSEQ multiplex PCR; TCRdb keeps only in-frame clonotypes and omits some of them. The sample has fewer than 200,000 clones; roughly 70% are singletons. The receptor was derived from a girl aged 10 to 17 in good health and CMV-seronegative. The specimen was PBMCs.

Here the CDR3 DNA reads TGTGCCAGTAATACAGGGGGCTTTGCGGCTTTCTTT. It is translated as CASNTGGFAAFF. The chain links TRBV19 to TRBJ1-1; 9 bases are shared with TRBD1. V dropped 7 bases and J dropped 11; count of bases not matched to a gene: 8. Germline assignment: CDR1 LNHDA and CDR2 SQIVND (reference sequence). This CDR3 has 12 residues.